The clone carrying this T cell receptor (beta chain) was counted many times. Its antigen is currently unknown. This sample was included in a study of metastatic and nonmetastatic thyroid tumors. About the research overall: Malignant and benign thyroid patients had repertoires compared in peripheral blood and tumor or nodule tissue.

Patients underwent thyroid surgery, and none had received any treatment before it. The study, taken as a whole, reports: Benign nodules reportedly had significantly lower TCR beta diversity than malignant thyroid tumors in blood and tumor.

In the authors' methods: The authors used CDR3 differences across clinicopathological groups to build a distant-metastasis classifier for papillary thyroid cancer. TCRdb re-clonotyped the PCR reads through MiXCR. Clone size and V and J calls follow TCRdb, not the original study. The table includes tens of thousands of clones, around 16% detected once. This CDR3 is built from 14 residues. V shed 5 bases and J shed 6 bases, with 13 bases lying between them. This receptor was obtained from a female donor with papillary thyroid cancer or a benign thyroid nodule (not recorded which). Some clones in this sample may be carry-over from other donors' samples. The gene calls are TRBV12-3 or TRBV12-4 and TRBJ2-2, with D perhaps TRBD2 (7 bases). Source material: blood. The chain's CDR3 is CASSRGEGAGELFF. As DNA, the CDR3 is TGTGCCAGCAGTCGGGGGGAGGGGGCCGGGGAGCTGTTTTTT.